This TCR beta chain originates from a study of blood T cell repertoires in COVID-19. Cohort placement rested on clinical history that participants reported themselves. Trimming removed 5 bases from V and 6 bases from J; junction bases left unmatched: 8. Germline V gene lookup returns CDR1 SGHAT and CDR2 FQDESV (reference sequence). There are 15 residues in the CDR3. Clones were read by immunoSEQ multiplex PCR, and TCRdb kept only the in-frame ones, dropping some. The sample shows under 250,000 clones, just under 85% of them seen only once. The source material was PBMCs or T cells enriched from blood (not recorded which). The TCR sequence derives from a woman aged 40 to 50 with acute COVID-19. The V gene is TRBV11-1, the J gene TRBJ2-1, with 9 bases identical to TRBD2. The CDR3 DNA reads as TGTGCCAGCAGCCTAACTAGCGGGTCGGTCAATGAGCAGTTCTTC. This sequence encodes CASSLTSGSVNEQFF.